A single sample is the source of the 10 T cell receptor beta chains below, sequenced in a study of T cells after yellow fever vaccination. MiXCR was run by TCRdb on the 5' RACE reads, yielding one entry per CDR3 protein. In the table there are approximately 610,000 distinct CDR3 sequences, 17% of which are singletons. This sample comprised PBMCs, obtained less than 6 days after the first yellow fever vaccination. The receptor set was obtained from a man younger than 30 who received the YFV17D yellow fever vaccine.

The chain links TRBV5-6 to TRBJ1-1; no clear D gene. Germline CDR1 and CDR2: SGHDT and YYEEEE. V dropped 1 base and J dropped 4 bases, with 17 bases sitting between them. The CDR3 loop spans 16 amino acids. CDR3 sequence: CASSLPTATVITEAFF. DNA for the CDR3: TGTGCCAGCAGCTTGCCTACTGCTACGGTCATCACTGAAGCTTTCTTT. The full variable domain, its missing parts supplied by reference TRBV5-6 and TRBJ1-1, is DAGVTQSPTHLIKTRGQQVTLRCSPKSGHDTVSWYQQALGQGPQFIFQYYEEEERQRGNFPDRFSGHQFPNYSSELNVNALLLGDSALYLCASSLPTATVITEAFFGQGTRLTVV.

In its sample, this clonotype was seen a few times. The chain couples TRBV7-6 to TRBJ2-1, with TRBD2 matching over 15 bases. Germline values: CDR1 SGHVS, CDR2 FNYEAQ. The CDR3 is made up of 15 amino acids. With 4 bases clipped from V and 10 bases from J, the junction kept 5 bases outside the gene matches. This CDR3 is CASSSSGTSGGEQFF. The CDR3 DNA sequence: TGTGCCAGCAGCTCCTCCGGGACTAGCGGGGGGGAGCAGTTCTTC.

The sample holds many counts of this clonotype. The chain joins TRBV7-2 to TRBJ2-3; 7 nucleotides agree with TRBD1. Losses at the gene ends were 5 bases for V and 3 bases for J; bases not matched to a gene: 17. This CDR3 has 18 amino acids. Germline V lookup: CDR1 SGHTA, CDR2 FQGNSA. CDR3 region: CASSERRLGTVWTDTQYF. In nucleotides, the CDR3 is TGTGCCAGCAGCGAGCGCAGACTCGGGACAGTATGGACAGATACGCAGTATTTT.

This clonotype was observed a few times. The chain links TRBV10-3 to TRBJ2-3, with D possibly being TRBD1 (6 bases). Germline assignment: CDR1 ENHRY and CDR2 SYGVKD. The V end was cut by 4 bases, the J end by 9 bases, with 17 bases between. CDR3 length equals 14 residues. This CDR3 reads CAISATGATNTQYF. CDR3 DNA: TGTGCCATCAGTGCGACAGGAGCCACCAACACGCAGTATTTT.

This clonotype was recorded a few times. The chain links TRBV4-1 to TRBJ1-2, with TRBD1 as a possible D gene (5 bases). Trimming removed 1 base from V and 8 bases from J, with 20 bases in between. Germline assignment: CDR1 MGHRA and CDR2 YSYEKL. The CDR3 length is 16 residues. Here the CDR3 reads CASSQGERGPGGGYTF. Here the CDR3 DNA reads TGCGCCAGCAGCCAAGGCGAGCGGGGCCCCGGTGGGGGCTACACCTTC.

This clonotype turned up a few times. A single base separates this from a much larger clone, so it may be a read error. The DNA of the CDR3 is TGTGCCAGCAGCTTAGTTTACACCGGGGAGCTGTTTTTT. Amino acid sequence: CASSLVYTGELFF. The V and J genes are TRBV7-9 and TRBJ2-2; D remains ambiguous. The CDR3 spans 13 residues. Germline CDR1 and CDR2: SEHNR and FQNEAQ (reference sequence). V was clipped by 1 base and J by 3 bases, with 3 bases between them. Looking up the rest from reference TRBV7-9 and TRBJ2-2 gives the full variable domain: DTGVSQNPRHKITKRGQNVTFRCDPISEHNRLYWYRQTLGQGPEFLTYFQNEAQLEKSRLLSDRFSAERPKGSFSTLEIQRTEQGDSAMYLCASSLVYTGELFFGEGSRLTVL.

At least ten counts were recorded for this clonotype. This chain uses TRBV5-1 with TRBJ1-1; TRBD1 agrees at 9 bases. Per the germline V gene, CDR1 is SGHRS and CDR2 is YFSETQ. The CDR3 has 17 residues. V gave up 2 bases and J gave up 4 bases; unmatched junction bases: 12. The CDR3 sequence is CASSLSGTGSSVTEAFF. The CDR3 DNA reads TGCGCCAGCAGCTTATCCGGGACAGGGAGTTCGGTCACTGAAGCTTTCTTT.

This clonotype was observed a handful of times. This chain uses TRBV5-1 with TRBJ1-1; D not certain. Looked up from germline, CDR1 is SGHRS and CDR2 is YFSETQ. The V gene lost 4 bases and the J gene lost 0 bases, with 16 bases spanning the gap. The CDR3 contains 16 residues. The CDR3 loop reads CASSTGPGGMNTEAFF. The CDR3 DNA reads TGCGCCAGCAGCACCGGACCGGGTGGGATGAACACTGAAGCTTTCTTT. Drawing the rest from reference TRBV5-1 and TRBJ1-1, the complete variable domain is KAGVTQTPRYLIKTRGQQVTLSCSPISGHRSVSWYQQTPGQGLQFLFEYFSETQRNKGNFPGRFSGRQFSNSRSEMNVSTLELGDSALYLCASSTGPGGMNTEAFFGQGTRLTVV.

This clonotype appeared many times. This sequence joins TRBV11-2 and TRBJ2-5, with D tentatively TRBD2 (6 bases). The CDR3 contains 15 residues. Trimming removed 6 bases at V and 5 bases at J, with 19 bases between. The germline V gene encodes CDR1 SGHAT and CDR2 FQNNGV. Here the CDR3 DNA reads TGTGCCAGCAGTCCCGTTGGGGGGAATCTGGAGACCCAGTACTTC. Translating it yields CASSPVGGNLETQYF.

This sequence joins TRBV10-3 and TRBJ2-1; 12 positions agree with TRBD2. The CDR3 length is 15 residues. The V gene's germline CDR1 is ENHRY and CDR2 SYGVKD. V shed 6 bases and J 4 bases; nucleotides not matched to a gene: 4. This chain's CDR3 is CAISASGGAYNEQFF. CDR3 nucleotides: TGTGCCATCAGCGCTAGCGGGGGGGCTTACAATGAGCAGTTCTTC.